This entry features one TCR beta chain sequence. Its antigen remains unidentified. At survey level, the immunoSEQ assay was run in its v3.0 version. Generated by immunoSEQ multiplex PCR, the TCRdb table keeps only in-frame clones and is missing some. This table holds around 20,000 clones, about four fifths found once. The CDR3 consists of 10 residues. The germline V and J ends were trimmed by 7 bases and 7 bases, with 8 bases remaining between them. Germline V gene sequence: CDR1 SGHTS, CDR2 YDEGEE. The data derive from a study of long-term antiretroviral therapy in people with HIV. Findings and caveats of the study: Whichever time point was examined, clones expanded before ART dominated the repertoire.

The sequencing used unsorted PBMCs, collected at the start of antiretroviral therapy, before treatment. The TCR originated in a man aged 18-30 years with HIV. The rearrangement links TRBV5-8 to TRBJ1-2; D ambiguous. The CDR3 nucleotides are TGTGCCAGCGGTGTTTTTGGCTACACCTTC. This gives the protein CASGVFGYTF.